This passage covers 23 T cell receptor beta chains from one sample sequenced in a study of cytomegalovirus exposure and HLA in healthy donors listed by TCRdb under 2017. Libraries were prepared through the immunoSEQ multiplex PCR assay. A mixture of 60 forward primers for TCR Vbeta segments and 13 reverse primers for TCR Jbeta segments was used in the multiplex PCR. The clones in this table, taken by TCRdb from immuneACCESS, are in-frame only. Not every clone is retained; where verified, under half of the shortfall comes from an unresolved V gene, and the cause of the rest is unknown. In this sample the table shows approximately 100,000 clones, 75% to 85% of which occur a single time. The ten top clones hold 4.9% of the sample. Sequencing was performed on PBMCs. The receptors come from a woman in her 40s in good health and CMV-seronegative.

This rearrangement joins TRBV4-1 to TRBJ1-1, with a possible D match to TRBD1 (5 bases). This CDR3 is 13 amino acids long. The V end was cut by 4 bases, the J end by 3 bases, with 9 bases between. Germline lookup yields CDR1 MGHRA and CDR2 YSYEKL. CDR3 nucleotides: TGCGCCAGCAGCCCCGACAGAGACACTGAAGCTTTCTTT. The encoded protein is CASSPDRDTEAFF.

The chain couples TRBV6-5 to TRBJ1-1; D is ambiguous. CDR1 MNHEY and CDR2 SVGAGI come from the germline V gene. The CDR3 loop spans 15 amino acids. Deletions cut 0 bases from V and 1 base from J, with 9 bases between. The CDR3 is CASSYSETPNTEAFF. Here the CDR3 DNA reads TGTGCCAGCAGTTACTCCGAGACACCGAACACTGAAGCTTTCTTT.

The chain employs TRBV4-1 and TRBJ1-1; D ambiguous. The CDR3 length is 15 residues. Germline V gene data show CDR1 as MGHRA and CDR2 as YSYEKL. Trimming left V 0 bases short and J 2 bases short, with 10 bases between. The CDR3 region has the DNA TGCGCCAGCAGCCAAGATAAGGCGGCTAACACTGAAGCTTTCTTT. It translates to CASSQDKAANTEAFF.

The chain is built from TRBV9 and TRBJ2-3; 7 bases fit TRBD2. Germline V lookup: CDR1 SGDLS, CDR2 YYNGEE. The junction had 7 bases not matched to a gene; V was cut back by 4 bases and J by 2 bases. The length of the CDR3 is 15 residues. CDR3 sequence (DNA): TGTGCCAGCAGCCACCGCGGGAGAACCACAGATACGCAGTATTTT. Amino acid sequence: CASSHRGRTTDTQYF.

The CDR3 is CASSEAHRGGGELFF. The CDR3 DNA follows: TGTGCCAGCAGTGAAGCGCATCGGGGGGGCGGGGAGCTGTTTTTT. The rearrangement uses TRBV6-1 and TRBJ2-2; 8 bases align to TRBD2. Germline assignment: CDR1 MNHNS and CDR2 SASEGT. This CDR3 region has 15 residues. After removal of 0 bases from V and 7 bases from J, the junction contained 4 bases not matched to a gene.

The CDR3 DNA reads TGTGCCAGCACCTCTGAGGGGTTAGCGGTTAAAAATGAGCAGTTCTTC. Its translation is CASTSEGLAVKNEQFF. The rearrangement joins TRBV28 to TRBJ2-1, with D tentatively TRBD2 (6 bases). Trimming pared 7 bases from V and 7 bases from J, leaving 23 bases between. Germline V gene sequence: CDR1 MDHEN, CDR2 SYDVKM. The CDR3 is 16 amino acids.

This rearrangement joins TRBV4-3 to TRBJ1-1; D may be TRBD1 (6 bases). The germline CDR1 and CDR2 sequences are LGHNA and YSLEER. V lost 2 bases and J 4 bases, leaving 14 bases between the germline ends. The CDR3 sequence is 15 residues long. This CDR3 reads CASSQQGNLGTEAFF. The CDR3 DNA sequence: TGCGCCAGCAGCCAACAGGGGAATCTGGGCACTGAAGCTTTCTTT.

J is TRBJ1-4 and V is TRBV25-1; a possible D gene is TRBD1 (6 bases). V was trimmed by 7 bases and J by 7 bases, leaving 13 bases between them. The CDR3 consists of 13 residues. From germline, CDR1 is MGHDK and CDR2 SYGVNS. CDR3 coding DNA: TGTGCCAGCATAGGGGGAGGGTTTGAAAAACTGTTTTTT. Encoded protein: CASIGGGFEKLFF.

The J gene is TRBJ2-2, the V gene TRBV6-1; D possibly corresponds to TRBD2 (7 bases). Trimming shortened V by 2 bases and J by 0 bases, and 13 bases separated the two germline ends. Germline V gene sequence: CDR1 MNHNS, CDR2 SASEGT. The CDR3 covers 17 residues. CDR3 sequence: CASSERFGGPNTGELFF. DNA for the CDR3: TGTGCCAGCAGTGAACGGTTCGGGGGGCCGAACACCGGGGAGCTGTTTTTT.

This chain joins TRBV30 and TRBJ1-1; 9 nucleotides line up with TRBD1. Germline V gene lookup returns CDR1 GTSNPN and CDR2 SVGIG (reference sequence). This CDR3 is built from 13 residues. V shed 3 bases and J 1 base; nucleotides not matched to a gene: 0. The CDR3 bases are TGTGCCTGGAGGGACAGGGGGAACACTGAAGCTTTCTTT. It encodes CAWRDRGNTEAFF.

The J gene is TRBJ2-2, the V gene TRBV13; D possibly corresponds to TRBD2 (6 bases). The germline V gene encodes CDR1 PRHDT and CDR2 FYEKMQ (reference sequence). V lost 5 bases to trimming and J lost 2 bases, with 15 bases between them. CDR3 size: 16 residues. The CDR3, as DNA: TGTGCCAGCAGCCTCCGCCGCGGGGTTAACACCGGGGAGCTGTTTTTT. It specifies CASSLRRGVNTGELFF.

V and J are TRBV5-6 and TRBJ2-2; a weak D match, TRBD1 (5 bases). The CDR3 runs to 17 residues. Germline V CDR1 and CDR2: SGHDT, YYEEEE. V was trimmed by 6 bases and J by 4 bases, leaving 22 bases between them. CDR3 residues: CASTLGWSDSRTGELFF. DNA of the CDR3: TGTGCCAGCACCCTGGGTTGGAGCGACAGTCGCACCGGGGAGCTGTTTTTT.

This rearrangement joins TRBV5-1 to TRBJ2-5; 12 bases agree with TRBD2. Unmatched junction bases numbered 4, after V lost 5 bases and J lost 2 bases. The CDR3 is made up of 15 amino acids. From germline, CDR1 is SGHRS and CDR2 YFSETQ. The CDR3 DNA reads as TGCGCCAGCAGGCTAGCGGGGGGGAGACAAGAGACCCAGTACTTC. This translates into CASRLAGGRQETQYF.

The CDR3 region has the DNA TGTGCCAGCAGCACGTCCCGGGACAGGGGCAACACTGAAGCTTTCTTT. This translates into CASSTSRDRGNTEAFF. V gene TRBV7-8 combines with J gene TRBJ1-1; 10 nucleotides line up with TRBD1. After removal of 5 bases from V and 2 bases from J, the junction contained 8 bases not matched to a gene. The CDR3 has 16 amino acids. CDR1 and CDR2 from the germline V gene are SGHVS and FQNEAQ.

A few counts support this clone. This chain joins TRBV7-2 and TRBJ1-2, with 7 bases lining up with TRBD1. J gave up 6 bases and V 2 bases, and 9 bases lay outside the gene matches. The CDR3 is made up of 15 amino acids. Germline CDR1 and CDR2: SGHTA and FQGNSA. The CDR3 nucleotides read TGTGCCAGCAGCTTAAGTGGGACAGCTTATAATGGCTACACCTTC. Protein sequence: CASSLSGTAYNGYTF. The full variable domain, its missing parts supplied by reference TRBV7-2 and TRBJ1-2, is GAGVSQSPSNKVTEKGKDVELRCDPISGHTALYWYRQSLGQGLEFLIYFQGNSAPDKSGLPSDRFSAERTGGSVSTLTIQRTQQEDSAVYLCASSLSGTAYNGYTFGSGTRLTVV.

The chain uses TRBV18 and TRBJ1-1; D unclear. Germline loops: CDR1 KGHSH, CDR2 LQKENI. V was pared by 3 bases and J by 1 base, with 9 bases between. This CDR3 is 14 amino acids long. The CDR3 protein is CASSPGVQNTEAFF. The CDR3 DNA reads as TGTGCCAGCTCACCCGGGGTTCAGAACACTGAAGCTTTCTTT.

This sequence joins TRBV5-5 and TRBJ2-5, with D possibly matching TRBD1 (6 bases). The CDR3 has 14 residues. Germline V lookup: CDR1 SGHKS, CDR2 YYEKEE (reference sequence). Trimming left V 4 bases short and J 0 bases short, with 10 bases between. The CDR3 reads CASSPTGYQETQYF. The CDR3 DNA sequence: TGTGCCAGCAGCCCTACAGGGTACCAAGAGACCCAGTACTTC.

This chain's CDR3 is CSVEEVPPLFGGSETQYF. The CDR3 region has the DNA TGCAGCGTTGAAGAGGTACCCCCCCTTTTTGGAGGGTCAGAGACCCAGTACTTC. The chain is built from TRBV29-1 and TRBJ2-5; perhaps TRBD2 as D (6 bases). The germline V gene encodes CDR1 SQVTM and CDR2 ANQGSEA. There are 18 residues in the CDR3. V lost 0 bases and J 4 bases, leaving 24 bases between the germline ends.

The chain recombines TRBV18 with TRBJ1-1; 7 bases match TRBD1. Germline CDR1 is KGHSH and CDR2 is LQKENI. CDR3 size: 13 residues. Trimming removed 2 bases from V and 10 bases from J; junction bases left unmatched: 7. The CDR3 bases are TGTGCCAGCTCACCAAACGGACAGGTTTCAGCTTTCTTT. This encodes CASSPNGQVSAFF.

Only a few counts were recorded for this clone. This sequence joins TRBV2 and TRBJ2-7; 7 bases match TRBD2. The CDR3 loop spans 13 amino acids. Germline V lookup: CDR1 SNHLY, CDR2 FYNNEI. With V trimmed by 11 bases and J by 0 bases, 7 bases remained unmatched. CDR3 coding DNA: TGTGCCGCCGTCGGCGGGGGCTCCTACGAGCAGTACTTC. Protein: CAAVGGGSYEQYF.

The CDR3, as DNA: TGTGCCCACGACACGTTCGCTGAAGCTTTCTTT. It yields the protein CAHDTFAEAFF. This chain joins TRBV30 and TRBJ1-1, with no clear D. Trimming shortened V by 8 bases and J by 6 bases, and 13 bases separated the two germline ends. This CDR3 is built from 11 residues. From germline, CDR1 is GTSNPN and CDR2 SVGIG (reference sequence). The full variable domain, rest sourced from reference TRBV30 and TRBJ1-1, is SQTIHQWPATLVQPVGSPLSLECTVEGTSNPNLYWYRQAAGRGLQLLFYSVGIGQISSEVPQNLSASRPQDRQFILSSKKLLLSDSGFYLCAHDTFAEAFFGQGTRLTVV.

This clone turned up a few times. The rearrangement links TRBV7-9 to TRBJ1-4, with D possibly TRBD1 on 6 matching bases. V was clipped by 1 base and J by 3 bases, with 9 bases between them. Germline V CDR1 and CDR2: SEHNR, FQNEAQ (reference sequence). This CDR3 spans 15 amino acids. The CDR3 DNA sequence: TGTGCCAGCAGCTTAGTGGGGGCGGCTAATGAAAAACTGTTTTTT. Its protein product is CASSLVGAANEKLFF.

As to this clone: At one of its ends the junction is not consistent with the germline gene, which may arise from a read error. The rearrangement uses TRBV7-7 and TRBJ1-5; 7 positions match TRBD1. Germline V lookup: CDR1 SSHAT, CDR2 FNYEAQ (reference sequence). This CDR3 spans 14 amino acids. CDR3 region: CASSPPQGGWPQHF. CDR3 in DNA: TGTGCTAGCAGCCCCCCCCAGGGGGGTTGGCCCCAGCATTTT. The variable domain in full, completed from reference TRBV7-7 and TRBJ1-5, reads GAGVSQSPRYKVTKRGQDVTLRCDPISSHATLYWYQQALGQGPEFLTYFNYEAQPDKSGLPSDRFSAERPEGSISTLTIQRTEQRDSAMYRCASSPPQGGWPQHFGDGTRLSIL.